This T cell receptor (beta chain) was identified during a study of T cells in Graves' hyperthyroidism and ophthalmopathy. Whole-study results and caveats: Expanded thyroid clonotypes (above 0.001) were mostly also found in blood.

This clonotype was seen many times. The antigen is not known. Researchers amplified the TCR beta CDR3 regions from RNA transcripts. HTBI primers drove first-round RT-PCR of the TCR CDR3. Via MiXCR, TCRdb re-called the multiplex PCR reads, giving one row per CDR3 protein. The repertoire holds 280,000 or so distinct CDR3 sequences, with about 15% as singletons. Uncontrolled infection, other autoimmune disease, pregnancy or lactation led to exclusion. Thyroid ultrasound and orbital computed tomography, with clinical symptoms and serum thyroxine and TRAb, informed diagnoses. The V segment lost 0 bases and the J segment 8 bases; nucleotides outside the gene matches: 4. The CDR3 contains 15 residues. Germline V gene sequence: CDR1 SGHVS, CDR2 FQNEAQ.

The genes are TRBV7-8 and TRBJ1-1; 12 nucleotides match TRBD1. The receptor was derived from a woman aged 50 to 65 with Graves' hyperthyroidism that later progressed to Graves' ophthalmopathy. Sequenced: blood. The CDR3 DNA follows: TGTGCCAGCAGCTTAGCCGGGACAGGGGGCGCAGAAGCTTTCTTT. It specifies CASSLAGTGGAEAFF.